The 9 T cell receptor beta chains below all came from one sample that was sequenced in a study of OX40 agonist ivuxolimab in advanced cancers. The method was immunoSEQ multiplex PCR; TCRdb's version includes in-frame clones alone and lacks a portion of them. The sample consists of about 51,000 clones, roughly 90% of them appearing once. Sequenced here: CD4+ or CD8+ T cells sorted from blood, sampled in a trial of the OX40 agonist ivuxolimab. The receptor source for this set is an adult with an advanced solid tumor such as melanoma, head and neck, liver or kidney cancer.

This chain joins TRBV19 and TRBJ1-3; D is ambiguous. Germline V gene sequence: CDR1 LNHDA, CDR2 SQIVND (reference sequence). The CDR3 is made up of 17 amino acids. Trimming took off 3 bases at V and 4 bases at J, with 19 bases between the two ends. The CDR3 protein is CASSIHGPSGRGNTIYF. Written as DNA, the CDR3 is TGTGCCAGTAGTATTCACGGACCGAGCGGGCGGGGAAACACCATATATTTT.

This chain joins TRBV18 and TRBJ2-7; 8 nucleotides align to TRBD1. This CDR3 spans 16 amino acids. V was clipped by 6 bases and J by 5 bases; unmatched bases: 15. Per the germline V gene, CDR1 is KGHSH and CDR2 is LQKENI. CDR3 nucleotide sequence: TGTGCCAGCTCCCATGGGGACAGGTTCTTGGCCAACGAGCAGTACTTC. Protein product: CASSHGDRFLANEQYF.

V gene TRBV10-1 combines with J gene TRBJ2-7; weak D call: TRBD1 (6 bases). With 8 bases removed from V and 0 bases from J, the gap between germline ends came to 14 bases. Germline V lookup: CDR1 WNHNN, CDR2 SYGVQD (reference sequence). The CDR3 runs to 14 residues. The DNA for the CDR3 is TGCGCCAGCGGCGAGGGGACATCCTCCTACGAGCAGTACTTC. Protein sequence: CASGEGTSSYEQYF.

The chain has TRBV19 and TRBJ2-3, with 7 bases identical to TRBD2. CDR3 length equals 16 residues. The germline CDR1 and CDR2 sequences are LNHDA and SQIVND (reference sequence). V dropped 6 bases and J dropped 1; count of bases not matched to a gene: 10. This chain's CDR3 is CASSPGGGVGTDTQYF. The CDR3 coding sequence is TGTGCCAGTAGCCCTGGGGGGGGTGTCGGCACAGATACGCAGTATTTT.

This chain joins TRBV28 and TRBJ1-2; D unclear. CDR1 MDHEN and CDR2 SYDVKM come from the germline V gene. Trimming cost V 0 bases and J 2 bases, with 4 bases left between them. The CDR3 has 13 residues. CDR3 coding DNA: TGTGCCAGCAGTTTATGGGGGAACTATGGCTACACCTTC. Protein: CASSLWGNYGYTF.

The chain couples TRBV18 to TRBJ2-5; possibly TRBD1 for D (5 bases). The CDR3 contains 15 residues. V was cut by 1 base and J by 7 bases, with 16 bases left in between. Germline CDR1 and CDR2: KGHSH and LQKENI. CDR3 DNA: TGTGCCAGCTCACCACTCACAGACAGCCTAACGACCCAGTACTTC. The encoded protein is CASSPLTDSLTTQYF.

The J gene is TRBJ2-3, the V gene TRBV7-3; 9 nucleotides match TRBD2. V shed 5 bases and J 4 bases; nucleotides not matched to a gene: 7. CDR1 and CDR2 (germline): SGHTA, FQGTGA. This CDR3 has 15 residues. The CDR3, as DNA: TGTGCCAGCAGCCCCCATAGCGGGAGCCCAGATACGCAGTATTTT. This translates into CASSPHSGSPDTQYF.

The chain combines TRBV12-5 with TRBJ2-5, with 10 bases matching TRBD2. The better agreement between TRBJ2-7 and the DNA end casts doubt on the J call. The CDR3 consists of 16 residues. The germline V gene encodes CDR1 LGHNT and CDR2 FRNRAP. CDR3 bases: TGTGCTAGTGGTTTGGTCGGACGACTAGCGGGCTACGAGCAGTACTTC. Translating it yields CASGLVGRLAGYEQYF.

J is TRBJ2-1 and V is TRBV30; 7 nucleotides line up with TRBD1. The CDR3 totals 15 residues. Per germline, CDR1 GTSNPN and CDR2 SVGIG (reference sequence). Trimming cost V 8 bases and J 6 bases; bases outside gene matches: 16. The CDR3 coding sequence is TGTGCCCTCCCCGGGACAGTCAAGTCGGGCAATGAGCAGTTCTTC. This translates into CALPGTVKSGNEQFF.